This T cell receptor (beta chain) was identified in a study of neoadjuvant anti-PD-1 for oral cavity cancer. Study results and caveats: Non-responders to neoadjuvant nivolumab had significantly more clonal PBMC T cells than responders.

Measured with immunoSEQ multiplex PCR; TCRdb has only the in-frame clones, and not every one. The sample has about 68,000 clones, around 83% seen once. The CDR3 has 16 amino acids. V dropped 6 bases and J dropped 1 base, with 17 bases sitting between them. In germline, CDR1 is MDHEN, CDR2 SYDVKM. Time point reported: after neoadjuvant nivolumab, at surgical resection. This clone occurred once. Its target is not known. The clonotype comes from a person aged 35-79 years with oral cavity squamous cell carcinoma. Sequencing used PBMCs, obtained after nivolumab (anti-PD-1) treatment. V gene TRBV28 combines with J gene TRBJ2-3, with D tentatively TRBD2 (5 bases). In DNA form, the CDR3 reads TGTGCCAGCAGGTACACTAGGCTCGATCGCACAGATACGCAGTATTTT. Its protein product is CASRYTRLDRTDTQYF.